Listed here are 2 T cell receptor beta chains from one sample, sequenced in a study of shared clonotypes between healthy human individuals. Using immunoSEQ multiplex PCR, the repertoire was profiled, and TCRdb retains in-frame clones only, with some absent. The sample lists approximately 980,000 clones, approximately 80% seen once, with roughly 1.5% in the top ten. Sequencing was done on a sample of memory CD4+ T cells sorted from blood. The sample's subset: CD45RA-negative fraction. These receptors all come from a man aged 18 to 30 in good health.

This chain joins TRBV7-2 and TRBJ1-6; the D gene is possibly TRBD1 (5 bases). CDR1 SGHTA and CDR2 FQGNSA come from the germline V gene. Deletions cut 1 base from V and 10 bases from J, with 11 bases between. This CDR3 has 14 residues. The CDR3 DNA sequence: TGTGCCAGCAGCTTAGGAGGGGTAGACTCACCCCTCCACTTT. As protein: CASSLGGVDSPLHF.

This chain uses TRBV7-9 with TRBJ2-3; possible D gene TRBD2, 5 bases. Trimming removed 5 bases at V and 2 bases at J, with 20 bases between. The CDR3 runs to 17 residues. Germline assignment: CDR1 SEHNR and CDR2 FQNEAQ (reference sequence). CDR3 coding DNA: TGTGCCAGCAGCACTGGGGAGACCCTACCCTTCACAGATACGCAGTATTTT. Translation: CASSTGETLPFTDTQYF.